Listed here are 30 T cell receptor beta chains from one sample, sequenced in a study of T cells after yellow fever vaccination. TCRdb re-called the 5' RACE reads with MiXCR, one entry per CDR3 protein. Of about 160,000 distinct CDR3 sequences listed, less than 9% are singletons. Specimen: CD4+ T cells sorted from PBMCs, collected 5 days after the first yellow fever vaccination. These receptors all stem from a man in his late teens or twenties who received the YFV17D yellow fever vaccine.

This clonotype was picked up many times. The CDR3 DNA reads as TGTGCCAGCAGCCCCACGTGGGGGGACACCGGGGAGCTGTTTTTT. Amino acid sequence: CASSPTWGDTGELFF. V gene TRBV11-2 combines with J gene TRBJ2-2; D is perhaps TRBD2 (6 bases). CDR1 is SGHAT and CDR2 is FQNNGV in the germline V gene. The V end was cut by 5 bases, the J end by 3 bases, with 13 bases between. The CDR3 runs to 15 residues.

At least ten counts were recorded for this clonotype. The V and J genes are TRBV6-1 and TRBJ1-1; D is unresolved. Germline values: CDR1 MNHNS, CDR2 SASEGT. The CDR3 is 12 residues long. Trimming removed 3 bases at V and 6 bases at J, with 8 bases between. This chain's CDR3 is CASSERAPEAFF. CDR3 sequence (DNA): TGTGCCAGCAGTGAGAGGGCCCCTGAAGCTTTCTTT.

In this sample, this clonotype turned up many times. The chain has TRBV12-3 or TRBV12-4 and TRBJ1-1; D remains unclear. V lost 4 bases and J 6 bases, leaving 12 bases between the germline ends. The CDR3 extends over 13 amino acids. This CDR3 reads CASSSDPGAEAFF. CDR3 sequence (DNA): TGTGCCAGCAGTTCCGACCCCGGGGCTGAAGCTTTCTTT.

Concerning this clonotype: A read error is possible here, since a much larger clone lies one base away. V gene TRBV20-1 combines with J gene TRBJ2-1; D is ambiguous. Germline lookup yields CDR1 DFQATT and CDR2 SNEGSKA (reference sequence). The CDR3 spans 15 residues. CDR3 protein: CSASPDQSSCNEQFF. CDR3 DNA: TGCAGTGCTTCTCCGGACCAGAGCTCCTGCAATGAGCAGTTCTTC.

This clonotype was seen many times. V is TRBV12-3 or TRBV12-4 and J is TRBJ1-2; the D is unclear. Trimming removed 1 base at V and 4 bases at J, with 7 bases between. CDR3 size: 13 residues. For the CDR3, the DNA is TGTGCCAGCAGTTTAGGCCATCCCTATGGCTACACCTTC. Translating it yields CASSLGHPYGYTF.

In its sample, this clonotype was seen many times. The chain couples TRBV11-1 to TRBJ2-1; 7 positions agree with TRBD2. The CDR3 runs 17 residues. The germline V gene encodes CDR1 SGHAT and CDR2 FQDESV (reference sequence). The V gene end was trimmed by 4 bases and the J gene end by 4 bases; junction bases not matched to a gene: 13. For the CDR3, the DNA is TGTGCCAGCAGCTCTTCTTTAGCGGGCCAGCTTTACAATGAGCAGTTCTTC. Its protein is CASSSSLAGQLYNEQFF. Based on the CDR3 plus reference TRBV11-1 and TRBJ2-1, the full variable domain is EAEVAQSPRYKITEKSQAVAFWCDPISGHATLYWYRQILGQGPELLVQFQDESVVDDSQLPKDRFSAERLKGVDSTLKIQPAELGDSAMYLCASSSSLAGQLYNEQFFGPGTRLTVL.

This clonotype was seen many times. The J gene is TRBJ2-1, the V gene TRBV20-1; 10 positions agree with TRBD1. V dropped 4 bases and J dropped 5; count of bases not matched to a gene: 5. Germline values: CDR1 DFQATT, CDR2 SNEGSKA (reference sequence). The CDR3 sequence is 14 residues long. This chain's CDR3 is CSAIPGQGNNEQFF. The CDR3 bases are TGCAGTGCTATTCCGGGACAGGGGAACAATGAGCAGTTCTTC.

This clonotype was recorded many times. The CDR3: CASSLSFGGDSYEQYF. CDR3 nucleotide sequence: TGCGCCAGCAGCCTGAGTTTTGGCGGAGACTCCTACGAGCAGTACTTC. V is TRBV4-3 and J is TRBJ2-7, with D unresolved. The CDR3 is 16 amino acids. V was shortened by 4 bases and J by 0 bases, with 16 bases between the two germline ends. Germline CDR1 reads LGHNA; CDR2 reads YSLEER.

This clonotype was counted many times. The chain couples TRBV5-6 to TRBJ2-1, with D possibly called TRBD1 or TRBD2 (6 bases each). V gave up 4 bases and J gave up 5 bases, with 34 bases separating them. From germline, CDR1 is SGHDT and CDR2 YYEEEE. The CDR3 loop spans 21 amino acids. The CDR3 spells CASSSPTGWKYRGGRNNEQFF. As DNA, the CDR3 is TGTGCCAGCAGCAGTCCTACAGGCTGGAAATATAGAGGGGGGCGTAACAATGAGCAGTTCTTC.

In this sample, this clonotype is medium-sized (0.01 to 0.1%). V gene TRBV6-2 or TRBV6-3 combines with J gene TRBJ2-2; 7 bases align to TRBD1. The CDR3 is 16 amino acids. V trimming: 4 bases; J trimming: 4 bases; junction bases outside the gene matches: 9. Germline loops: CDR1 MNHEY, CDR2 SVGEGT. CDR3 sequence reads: CASSFKVGTATGELFF. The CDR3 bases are TGTGCCAGCAGTTTCAAAGTCGGGACAGCCACCGGGGAGCTGTTTTTT.

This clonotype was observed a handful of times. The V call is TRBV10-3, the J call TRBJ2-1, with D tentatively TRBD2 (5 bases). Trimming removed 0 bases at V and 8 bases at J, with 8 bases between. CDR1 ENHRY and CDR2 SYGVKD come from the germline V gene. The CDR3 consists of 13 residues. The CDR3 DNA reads TGTGCCATCAGTGAGTCCCTAGCTCATGAGCAGTTCTTC. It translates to CAISESLAHEQFF.

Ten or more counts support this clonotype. The CDR3 sequence: CASSDRSLSPSYEQYV. CDR3 DNA sequence: TGTGCCAGCAGTGATAGGTCCTTGTCGCCCTCCTACGAGCAGTACGTC. The chain links TRBV2 to TRBJ2-7; unclear D gene. The V gene lost 3 bases and the J gene lost 0 bases, with 15 bases spanning the gap. This CDR3 has 16 amino acids. Germline CDR1 and CDR2: SNHLY and FYNNEI.

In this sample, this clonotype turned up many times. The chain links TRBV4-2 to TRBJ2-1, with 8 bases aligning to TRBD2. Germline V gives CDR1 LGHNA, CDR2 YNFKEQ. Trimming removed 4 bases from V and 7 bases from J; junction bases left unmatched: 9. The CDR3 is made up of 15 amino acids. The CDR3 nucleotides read TGTGCCAGCAGCCCTGGGGAGCGGGGGCGAAATGAGCAGTTCTTC. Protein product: CASSPGERGRNEQFF.

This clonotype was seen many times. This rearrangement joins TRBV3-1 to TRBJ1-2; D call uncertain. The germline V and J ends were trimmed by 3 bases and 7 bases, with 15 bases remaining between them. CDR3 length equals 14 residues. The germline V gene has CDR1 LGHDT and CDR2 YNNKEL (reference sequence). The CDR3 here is CASSHSWDDVGYTF. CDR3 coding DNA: TGTGCCAGCAGCCATTCCTGGGATGACGTTGGCTACACCTTC.

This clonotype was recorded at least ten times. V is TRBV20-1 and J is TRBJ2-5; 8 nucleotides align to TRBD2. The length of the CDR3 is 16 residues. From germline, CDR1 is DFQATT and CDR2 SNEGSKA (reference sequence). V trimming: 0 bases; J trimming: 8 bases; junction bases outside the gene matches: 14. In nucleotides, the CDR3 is TGCAGTGCTAGAGATCCTGGGGGAGCGGGGGAGGGAACCCAGTACTTC. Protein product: CSARDPGGAGEGTQYF.

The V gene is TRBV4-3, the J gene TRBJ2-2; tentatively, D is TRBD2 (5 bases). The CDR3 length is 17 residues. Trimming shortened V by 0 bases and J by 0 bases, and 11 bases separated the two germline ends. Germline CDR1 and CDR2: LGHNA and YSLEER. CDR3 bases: TGCGCCAGCAGCCAAGATGGGCGGGTCGCGAACACCGGGGAGCTGTTTTTT. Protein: CASSQDGRVANTGELFF.

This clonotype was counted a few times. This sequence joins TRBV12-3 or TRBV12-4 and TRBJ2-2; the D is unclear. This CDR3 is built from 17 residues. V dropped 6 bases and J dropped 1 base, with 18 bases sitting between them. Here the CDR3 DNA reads TGTGCCAGCAGCCTTCCCGCCGGTTACCTGAACACCGGGGAGCTGTTTTTT. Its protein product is CASSLPAGYLNTGELFF.

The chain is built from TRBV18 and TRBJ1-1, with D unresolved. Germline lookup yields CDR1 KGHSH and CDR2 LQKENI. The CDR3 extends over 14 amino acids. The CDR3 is CVGREAGGGTEAFF. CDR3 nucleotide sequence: TGTGTGGGCCGGGAAGCGGGAGGAGGCACTGAAGCTTTCTTT.

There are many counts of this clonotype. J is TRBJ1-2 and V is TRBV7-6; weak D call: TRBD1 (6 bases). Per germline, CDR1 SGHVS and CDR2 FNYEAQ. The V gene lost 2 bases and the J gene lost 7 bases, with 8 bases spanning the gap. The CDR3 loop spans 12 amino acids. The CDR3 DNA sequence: TGTGCCAGCAGCTTACAGGGGACTGGCTACACCTTC. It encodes CASSLQGTGYTF. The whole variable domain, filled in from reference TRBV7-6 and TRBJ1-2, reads GAGVSQSPRYKVTKRGQDVALRCDPISGHVSLYWYRQALGQGPEFLTYFNYEAQQDKSGLPNDRFSAERPEGSISTLTIQRTEQRDSAMYRCASSLQGTGYTFGSGTRLTVV.

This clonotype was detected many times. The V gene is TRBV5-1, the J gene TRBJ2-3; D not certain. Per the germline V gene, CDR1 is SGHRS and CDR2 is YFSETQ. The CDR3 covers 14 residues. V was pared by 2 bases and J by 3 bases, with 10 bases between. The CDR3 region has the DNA TGCGCCAGCAGCTTAGGGCAGAGAACAGATACGCAGTATTTT. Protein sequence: CASSLGQRTDTQYF.

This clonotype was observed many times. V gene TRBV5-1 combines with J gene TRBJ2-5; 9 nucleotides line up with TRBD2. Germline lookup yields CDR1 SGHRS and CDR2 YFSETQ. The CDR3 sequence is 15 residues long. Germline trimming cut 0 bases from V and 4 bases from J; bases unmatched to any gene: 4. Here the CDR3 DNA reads TGCGCCAGCAGCTTGGTAGTTAGCGGGGGAGAGACCCAGTACTTC. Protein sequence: CASSLVVSGGETQYF. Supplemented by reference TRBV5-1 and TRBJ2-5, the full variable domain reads KAGVTQTPRYLIKTRGQQVTLSCSPISGHRSVSWYQQTPGQGLQFLFEYFSETQRNKGNFPGRFSGRQFSNSRSEMNVSTLELGDSALYLCASSLVVSGGETQYFGPGTRLLVL.

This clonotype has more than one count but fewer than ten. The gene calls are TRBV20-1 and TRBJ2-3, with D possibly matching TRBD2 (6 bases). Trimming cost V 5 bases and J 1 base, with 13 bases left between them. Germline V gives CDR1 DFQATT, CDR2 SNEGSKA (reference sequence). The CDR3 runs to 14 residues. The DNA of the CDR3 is TGCAGTGCTCCCCGGCGGGGAGGCACAGATACGCAGTATTTT. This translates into CSAPRRGGTDTQYF.

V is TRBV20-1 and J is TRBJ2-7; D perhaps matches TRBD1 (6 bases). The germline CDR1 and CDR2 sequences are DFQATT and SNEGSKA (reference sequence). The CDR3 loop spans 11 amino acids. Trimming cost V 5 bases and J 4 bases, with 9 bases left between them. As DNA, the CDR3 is TGCAGTGCTGGGACAACTTACGAGCAGTACGTC. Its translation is CSAGTTYEQYV.

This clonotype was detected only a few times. The CDR3 spells CATSDRTGGGYTF. CDR3 DNA: TGTGCCACCAGTGATCGGACAGGGGGCGGCTACACCTTC. The genes are TRBV24-1 and TRBJ1-2; TRBD1 matches at 11 bases. The V and J ends lost 3 bases and 8 bases, in that order; junction bases with no gene match: 1. The germline gives CDR1 KGHDR, CDR2 SFDVKD. The CDR3 loop spans 13 amino acids.

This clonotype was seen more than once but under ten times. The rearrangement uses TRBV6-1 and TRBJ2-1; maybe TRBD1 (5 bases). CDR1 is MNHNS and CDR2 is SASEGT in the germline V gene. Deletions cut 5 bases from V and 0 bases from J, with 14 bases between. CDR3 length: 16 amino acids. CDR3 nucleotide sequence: TGTGCCAGCAGTCGAAACCGAAGGGGCTCCTACAATGAGCAGTTCTTC. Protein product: CASSRNRRGSYNEQFF.

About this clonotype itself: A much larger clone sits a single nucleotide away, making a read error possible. CDR3 protein: CASSDSGVLETQYF. For the CDR3, the DNA is TGCGCCAGCAGCGACAGCGGTGTGTTAGAGACCCAGTACTTC. The gene calls are TRBV5-1 and TRBJ2-5; perhaps D is TRBD1 or TRBD2 (5 bases each). This CDR3 region has 14 residues. The V end was cut by 4 bases, the J end by 4 bases, with 14 bases between. Germline assignment: CDR1 SGHRS and CDR2 YFSETQ.

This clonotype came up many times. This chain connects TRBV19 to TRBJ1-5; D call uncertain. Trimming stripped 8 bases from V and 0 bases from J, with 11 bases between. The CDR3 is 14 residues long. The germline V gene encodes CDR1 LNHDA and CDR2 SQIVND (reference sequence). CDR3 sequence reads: CASRKDYSNQPQHF. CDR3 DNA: TGTGCCAGTCGGAAGGACTATAGCAATCAGCCCCAGCATTTT.

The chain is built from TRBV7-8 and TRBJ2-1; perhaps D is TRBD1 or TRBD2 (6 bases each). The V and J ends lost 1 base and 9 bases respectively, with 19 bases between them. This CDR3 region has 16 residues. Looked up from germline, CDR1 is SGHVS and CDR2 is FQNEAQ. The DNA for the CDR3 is TGTGCCAGCAGCTTAGAAAGGGGGGCCCCCCCCGGTGAGCAGTTCTTC. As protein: CASSLERGAPPGEQFF.

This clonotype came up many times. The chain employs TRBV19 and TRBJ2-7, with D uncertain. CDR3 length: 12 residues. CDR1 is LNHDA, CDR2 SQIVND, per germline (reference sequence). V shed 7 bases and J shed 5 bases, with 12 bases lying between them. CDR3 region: CASIGSDDEQYV. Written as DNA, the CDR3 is TGTGCCAGTATCGGGTCGGACGACGAGCAGTACGTC.

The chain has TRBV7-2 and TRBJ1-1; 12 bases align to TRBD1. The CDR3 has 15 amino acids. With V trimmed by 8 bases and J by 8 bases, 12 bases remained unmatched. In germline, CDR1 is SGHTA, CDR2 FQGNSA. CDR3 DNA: TGTGCCAGCCGAGTATCCGGGACAGGGGGCGCGGAAGCTTTCTTT. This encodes CASRVSGTGGAEAFF.